The clone carrying this TCR beta chain was seen repeatedly, ten times or more. Its antigen is currently unknown. This record belongs to a study of early T cells in non-severe SARS-CoV-2 infection. The wider study: Unsorted whole blood bulk RNA was sequenced, with unpaired chains. Overall study findings and caveats: The VDJdb matching leaned toward anti-spike CD8 responses and overlooked private and CD4 specificities.

This CDR3 region has 16 residues. The germline V gene has CDR1 MNHNY and CDR2 SVGAGI (reference sequence). J gave up 1 base and V 7 bases, and 9 bases lay outside the gene matches. In the library, individual cDNA molecules carried attached unique molecular identifiers. TCRdb reanalysed the 5' RACE reads using MiXCR and keeps one entry per CDR3 protein. Here the sample spans 70,000 to 90,000 distinct CDR3 sequences, about 9.4% being singletons. Material: whole blood, obtained at baseline. V gene TRBV6-6 combines with J gene TRBJ2-5; 10 nucleotides match TRBD2. The sequence was collected from an adult who was a healthcare worker with PCR-confirmed SARS-CoV-2 infection or an uninfected control (not recorded which). The CDR3 loop is CASNRRLAGAQETQYF. Here the CDR3 DNA reads TGTGCCAGCAACCGAAGGCTAGCGGGAGCCCAAGAGACCCAGTACTTC.